Shown below are 14 T cell receptor beta chains from a single sample sequenced in a study of blood T cell repertoires in COVID-19. The data were produced by immunoSEQ multiplex PCR, yet TCRdb's version contains in-frame clones alone and is incomplete. The profile shows approximately 41,000 clones, 81% of them singletons. Sequencing used peripheral blood. Every receptor here comes from a man aged 40-55 years with active or convalescent COVID-19.

This chain links TRBV4-3 with TRBJ1-1; D uncertain. V dropped 3 bases and J dropped 1 base, with 9 bases sitting between them. Germline loops: CDR1 LGHNA, CDR2 YSLEER. The CDR3 consists of 14 residues. CDR3 nucleotides: TGCGCCAGCAGCCAGGAGGGAGGGAACACTGAAGCTTTCTTT. Protein product: CASSQEGGNTEAFF.

This chain links TRBV5-1 with TRBJ2-3; D is undetermined. Deletions cut 0 bases from V and 2 bases from J, with 4 bases between. The CDR3 consists of 13 residues. From germline, CDR1 is SGHRS and CDR2 YFSETQ. This chain's CDR3 is CASSLDNTDTQYF. The CDR3 region has the DNA TGCGCCAGCAGCTTGGACAACACAGATACGCAGTATTTT.

The chain links TRBV6-2 or TRBV6-3 to TRBJ2-7; possible D gene TRBD2, 6 bases. Germline loops: CDR1 MNHEY, CDR2 SVGEGT. The CDR3 covers 14 residues. Trimming stripped 1 base from V and 2 bases from J, with 9 bases between. The chain's CDR3 is CASSYYGGPYEQYF. The CDR3 bases are TGTGCCAGCAGTTACTACGGGGGACCCTACGAGCAGTACTTC.

The chain couples TRBV19 to TRBJ1-5; TRBD1 might be the D (5 bases). Trimming left V 3 bases short and J 5 bases short, with 14 bases between. In germline, CDR1 is LNHDA, CDR2 SQIVND (reference sequence). The CDR3 contains 15 residues. CDR3 region: CASSMGGGPYQPQHF. CDR3 DNA: TGTGCCAGTAGTATGGGGGGAGGTCCCTATCAGCCCCAGCATTTT. Based on the CDR3 plus reference TRBV19 and TRBJ1-5, the full variable domain is DGGITQSPKYLFRKEGQNVTLSCEQNLNHDAMYWYRQDPGQGLRLIYYSQIVNDFQKGDIAEGYSVSREKKESFPLTVTSAQKNPTAFYLCASSMGGGPYQPQHFGDGTRLSIL.

This sequence joins TRBV6-5 and TRBJ1-5, with TRBD1 as a possible D gene (6 bases). The CDR3 loop spans 15 amino acids. Germline V gene sequence: CDR1 MNHEY, CDR2 SVGAGI. V was cut by 6 bases and J by 4 bases, with 16 bases left in between. CDR3 nucleotide sequence: TGTGCCAGCAGCTCGACAGGACCCGGTAATCAGCCCCAGCATTTT. This codes for CASSSTGPGNQPQHF.

The rearrangement joins TRBV5-1 to TRBJ1-1; D ambiguous. V lost 0 bases and J 4 bases, leaving 10 bases between the germline ends. The germline V gene has CDR1 SGHRS and CDR2 YFSETQ. The CDR3 spans 14 residues. The CDR3 bases are TGCGCCAGCAGCTTGGGTGGGCGGGGCACTGAAGCTTTCTTT. Amino acids: CASSLGGRGTEAFF.

The table lists this clone with many counts. The genes are TRBV29-1 and TRBJ1-1, with TRBD1 matching 7 bases. CDR3 length: 14 residues. V trimming: 4 bases; J trimming: 4 bases; junction bases outside the gene matches: 9. Per the germline V gene, CDR1 is SQVTM and CDR2 is ANQGSEA. The chain's CDR3 is CSVVPTGRGTEAFF. In DNA, the CDR3 is TGCAGCGTTGTACCGACAGGGCGGGGCACTGAAGCTTTCTTT.

The V call is TRBV11-2, the J call TRBJ2-3; possible D gene TRBD2, 6 bases. The germline V gene encodes CDR1 SGHAT and CDR2 FQNNGV. CDR3 length equals 13 residues. The V end was cut by 6 bases, the J end by 2 bases, with 9 bases between. CDR3 DNA sequence: TGTGCCAGCAGGCGGGACGCCACAGATACGCAGTATTTT. The encoded protein is CASRRDATDTQYF.

The V gene is TRBV28, the J gene TRBJ1-3; tentatively, D is TRBD1 (6 bases). Germline V CDR1 and CDR2: MDHEN, SYDVKM. The ends were cut back, 4 bases at V and 4 bases at J, with 14 bases in the middle. There are 15 residues in the CDR3. The CDR3 protein is CASSSDSSGGNTIYF. The CDR3 DNA reads TGTGCCAGCAGTTCGGACAGCTCTGGAGGAAACACCATATATTTT.

The chain uses TRBV13 and TRBJ2-7, with a possible D match to TRBD2 (6 bases). Germline V gene lookup returns CDR1 PRHDT and CDR2 FYEKMQ (reference sequence). The V end lost 5 bases, the J end lost 4 bases, and 21 bases lay between the germline ends. The CDR3 consists of 16 residues. CDR3 protein: CASSRYVGGSMYEQYF. The CDR3, as DNA: TGTGCCAGCAGCCGCTATGTTGGGGGGTCTATGTACGAGCAGTACTTC.

The chain is built from TRBV11-2 and TRBJ1-1; no reliable D call. V was clipped by 6 bases and J by 0 bases, with 11 bases between them. CDR3 length equals 14 residues. The germline gives CDR1 SGHAT, CDR2 FQNNGV. The CDR3 DNA reads TGTGCCAGCAGTTTATCGGACTTGAACACTGAAGCTTTCTTT. Translated, it gives CASSLSDLNTEAFF.

This chain links TRBV5-4 with TRBJ2-7; D perhaps matches TRBD2 (6 bases). The CDR3 length is 13 residues. The germline V gene encodes CDR1 SGHNT and CDR2 YYREEE (reference sequence). V was pared by 1 base and J by 7 bases, with 12 bases between. CDR3 nucleotide sequence: TGTGCCAGCAGCTTGATGGGGGGAACTGAGCAGTACTTC. This translates into CASSLMGGTEQYF.

This chain joins TRBV6-5 and TRBJ2-7, with 11 positions matching TRBD1. The V gene's germline CDR1 is MNHEY and CDR2 SVGAGI. J lost 3 bases, V lost 6 bases, and 4 bases had no gene match. The CDR3 contains 14 residues. The CDR3 DNA sequence: TGTGCCAGCAGGGGGGACAGGGGGAGCTACGAGCAGTACTTC. As protein: CASRGDRGSYEQYF.

The chain links TRBV29-1 to TRBJ1-1; 8 nucleotides match TRBD1. CDR1 is SQVTM, CDR2 ANQGSEA, per germline. The CDR3 has 14 residues. CDR3 sequence: CSVGAGGGSTEAFF. CDR3 nucleotides: TGCAGTGTGGGGGCAGGGGGCGGAAGCACTGAAGCTTTCTTT.